This T cell receptor (beta chain) was sequenced in a study of T-cell memory formation after mild COVID-19. Each CDR3 protein is one row after TCRdb ran MiXCR on the 5' RACE reads. Found here are 550,000 to 650,000 distinct CDR3 sequences, 15% to 20% of them singletons; the top ten hold 8.1%. Germline V gives CDR1 MNHNY, CDR2 SVGAGI (reference sequence). CDR3 size: 15 residues. The J segment lost 9 bases and the V segment lost 3 bases, leaving 8 bases of the junction unmatched. Sequencing used PBMCs or a T cell subset sorted from them (not recorded which). This chain connects TRBV6-6 to TRBJ1-6, with 7 positions matching TRBD1. The sequence was collected from an adult woman who had mild COVID-19 (a few samples of this study predate the infection). Cell type and time point are not known. The CDR3 nucleotides read TGTGCCAGCAGTTATGGGGGGGACAGAACTTCACCCCTCCACTTT. As protein: CASSYGGDRTSPLHF.